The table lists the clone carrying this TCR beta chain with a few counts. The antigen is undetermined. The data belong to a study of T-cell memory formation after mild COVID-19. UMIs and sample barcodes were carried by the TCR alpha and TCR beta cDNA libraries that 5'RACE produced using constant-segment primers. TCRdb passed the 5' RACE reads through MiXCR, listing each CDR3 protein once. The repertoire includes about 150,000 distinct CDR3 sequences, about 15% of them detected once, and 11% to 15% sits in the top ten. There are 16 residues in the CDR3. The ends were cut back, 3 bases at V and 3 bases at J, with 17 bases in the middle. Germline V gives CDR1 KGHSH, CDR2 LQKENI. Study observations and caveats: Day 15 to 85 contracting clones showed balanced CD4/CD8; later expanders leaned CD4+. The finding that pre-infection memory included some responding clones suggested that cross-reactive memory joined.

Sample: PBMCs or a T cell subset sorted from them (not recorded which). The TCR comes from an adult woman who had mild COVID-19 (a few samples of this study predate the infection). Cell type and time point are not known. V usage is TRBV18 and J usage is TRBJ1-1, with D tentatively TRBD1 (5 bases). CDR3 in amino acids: CASSPLTTGTDTEAFF. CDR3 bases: TGTGCCAGCTCACCTCTGACTACCGGGACGGACACTGAAGCTTTCTTT.